What follows are 26 T cell receptor beta chains derived from one specimen sequenced in a study of early stage breast cancer tumors. The method was immunoSEQ multiplex PCR; TCRdb's version includes in-frame clones alone and lacks a portion of them. This table holds 30,000 to 35,000 clones, around 67% found once. Sequenced sample: blood. The receptors here all came from a person aged 40 to 50 with breast cancer.

This clone was counted a few times. This chain uses TRBV6-5 with TRBJ1-5, with D maybe TRBD1 (5 bases). Trimming cost V 4 bases and J 6 bases, with 19 bases left between them. In germline, CDR1 is MNHEY, CDR2 SVGAGI. The CDR3 runs 16 residues. CDR3 DNA sequence: TGTGCCAGCAGTTTCCGATATCCAGGGCAGGGTCAGCCCCAGCATTTT. It is translated as CASSFRYPGQGQPQHF.

The rearrangement joins TRBV19 to TRBJ1-3; 7 bases fit TRBD1. J was trimmed by 2 bases and V by 1 base; bases with no gene match: 5. Germline loops: CDR1 LNHDA, CDR2 SQIVND (reference sequence). This CDR3 has 16 residues. CDR3 in amino acids: CASSIGARGTGNTIYF. CDR3 nucleotide sequence: TGTGCCAGTAGTATAGGTGCCAGGGGGACTGGAAACACCATATATTTT.

There are a few counts of this clone. The DNA of the CDR3 is TGTGCCAGCAGTACGGAATCCGATGAGCAGTTCTTC. This encodes CASSTESDEQFF. The V gene is TRBV27, the J gene TRBJ2-1; D gene ambiguous. This CDR3 has 12 amino acids. The V end lost 5 bases, the J end lost 8 bases, and 10 bases lay between the germline ends. CDR1 is MNHEY and CDR2 is SMNVEV in the germline V gene (reference sequence).

The chain couples TRBV7-3 to TRBJ2-1; either TRBD1 or TRBD2 may supply D (5 bases each). CDR1 is SGHTA and CDR2 is FQGTGA in the germline V gene. This CDR3 contains 14 residues. V was clipped by 5 bases and J by 5 bases, with 13 bases between them. The CDR3 nucleotides read TGTGCCAGCAGCCCCCCGGGGCCTAACAATGAGCAGTTCTTC. Its translation: CASSPPGPNNEQFF.

This rearrangement joins TRBV18 to TRBJ1-2, with a possible D match to TRBD1 (5 bases). The CDR3 is 17 amino acids. Trimming stripped 2 bases from V and 2 bases from J, with 18 bases between. Germline assignment: CDR1 KGHSH and CDR2 LQKENI. CDR3 coding DNA: TGTGCCAGCTCACCATCGGCCGACAGCTCTTCCAACTATGGCTACACCTTC. Amino acids: CASSPSADSSSNYGYTF.

V gene TRBV15 combines with J gene TRBJ2-6, with D perhaps being TRBD1 or TRBD2 (5 bases each). V dropped 1 base and J dropped 2 bases, with 6 bases sitting between them. Per germline, CDR1 LNHNV and CDR2 YYDKDF (reference sequence). This CDR3 region has 15 residues. The CDR3 DNA sequence: TGTGCCACCAGCAGAGGGGGGACTGGGGCCAACGTCCTGACTTTC. It encodes CATSRGGTGANVLTF.

The chain employs TRBV29-1 and TRBJ2-5; 8 bases are shared with TRBD2. J gave up 5 bases and V 5 bases, and 13 bases lay outside the gene matches. The germline gives CDR1 SQVTM, CDR2 ANQGSEA. CDR3 length: 15 residues. The CDR3 here is CSVNNRGGVMETQYF. As DNA, the CDR3 is TGCAGCGTTAACAATCGGGGGGGGGTAATGGAGACCCAGTACTTC.

A few counts support this clone. The chain employs TRBV18 and TRBJ2-1, with D possibly matching TRBD1 (5 bases). Germline CDR1 is KGHSH and CDR2 is LQKENI. This CDR3 is built from 15 residues. Trimming cost V 5 bases and J 5 bases, with 16 bases left between them. The CDR3 nucleotides are TGTGCCAGCTCAAAGACAGACGAACTGGACAATGAGCAGTTCTTC. Protein sequence: CASSKTDELDNEQFF.

V and J are TRBV7-9 and TRBJ2-7, with D tentatively TRBD1 (6 bases). The CDR3 is 14 amino acids. The V and J ends lost 1 base and 0 bases respectively, with 7 bases between them. Germline V lookup: CDR1 SEHNR, CDR2 FQNEAQ (reference sequence). The CDR3 loop reads CASSLGGGSYEQYF. CDR3 coding DNA: TGTGCCAGCAGCTTAGGAGGGGGCTCCTACGAGCAGTACTTC. Complete variable domain (other parts from reference TRBV7-9 and TRBJ2-7): DTGVSQNPRHKITKRGQNVTFRCDPISEHNRLYWYRQTLGQGPEFLTYFQNEAQLEKSRLLSDRFSAERPKGSFSTLEIQRTEQGDSAMYLCASSLGGGSYEQYFGPGTRLTVT.

The chain has TRBV4-2 and TRBJ2-3; D uncertain. The CDR3 has 16 residues. V shed 0 bases and J shed 4 bases, with 14 bases lying between them. Germline assignment: CDR1 LGHNA and CDR2 YNFKEQ. The CDR3 sequence is CASSQDWGKGPDTQYF. The CDR3 region has the DNA TGTGCCAGCAGCCAAGATTGGGGAAAGGGCCCAGATACGCAGTATTTT.

The chain joins TRBV5-6 to TRBJ2-1, with 8 bases fitting TRBD2. The junction had 12 bases not matched to a gene; V was cut back by 6 bases and J by 7 bases. CDR3 length: 15 residues. Germline V lookup: CDR1 SGHDT, CDR2 YYEEEE. Here the CDR3 DNA reads TGTGCCAGCACCTTCCCGGGACTAGGTTTTAATGAGCAGTTCTTC. This codes for CASTFPGLGFNEQFF. Complete variable domain (other parts from reference TRBV5-6 and TRBJ2-1): DAGVTQSPTHLIKTRGQQVTLRCSPKSGHDTVSWYQQALGQGPQFIFQYYEEEERQRGNFPDRFSGHQFPNYSSELNVNALLLGDSALYLCASTFPGLGFNEQFFGPGTRLTVL.

CDR3 sequence (DNA): TGTGCCAGCAGTCCCGGGACTAGTGTTCCCCCTGGGGAGACCCAGTACTTC. This sequence encodes CASSPGTSVPPGETQYF. The chain carries TRBV2 and TRBJ2-5, with TRBD2 matching over 8 bases. J lost 5 bases, V lost 5 bases, and 16 bases had no gene match. From germline, CDR1 is SNHLY and CDR2 FYNNEI. This CDR3 has 17 amino acids.

This chain links TRBV28 with TRBJ1-2; maybe TRBD1 (6 bases). The CDR3 consists of 15 residues. Trimming took off 6 bases at V and 8 bases at J, with 22 bases between the two ends. The germline CDR1 and CDR2 sequences are MDHEN and SYDVKM. The CDR3 coding sequence is TGTGCCAGCAGAAAAACCCTCCGGGACATCGGGGGCTACACCTTC. It yields the protein CASRKTLRDIGGYTF.

The chain joins TRBV25-1 to TRBJ2-2; D gene uncertain. The germline V and J ends were trimmed by 4 bases and 3 bases, with 9 bases remaining between them. Germline assignment: CDR1 MGHDK and CDR2 SYGVNS. The CDR3 is made up of 14 amino acids. CDR3 sequence (DNA): TGTGCCAGCAGTGGACTTTGGGACACCGGGGAGCTGTTTTTT. The encoded protein is CASSGLWDTGELFF.

The table lists this clone with a few counts. The chain uses TRBV5-4 and TRBJ1-4, with 11 bases identical to TRBD1. The V gene's germline CDR1 is SGHNT and CDR2 YYREEE (reference sequence). The V gene end was trimmed by 3 bases and the J gene end by 0 bases; junction bases not matched to a gene: 7. The CDR3 has 18 amino acids. The CDR3 loop reads CASSWNRDRGTTNEKLFF. The CDR3 DNA is TGTGCCAGCAGCTGGAACCGGGACAGGGGGACAACTAATGAAAAACTGTTTTTT.

The chain combines TRBV27 with TRBJ2-3, with 9 bases aligning to TRBD2. V gave up 6 bases and J gave up 1 base; unmatched junction bases: 14. CDR3 size: 18 residues. Germline CDR1 is MNHEY and CDR2 is SMNVEV (reference sequence). The CDR3 DNA follows: TGTGCCAGCAGGCAGGGGGGCGGGAGGGCCCTTGGCACAGATACGCAGTATTTT. Protein: CASRQGGGRALGTDTQYF.

The chain links TRBV9 to TRBJ2-7; D tentatively reads TRBD1 or TRBD2 (5 bases each). This CDR3 region has 14 residues. Between the trimmed V and J ends, which lost 3 bases and 2 bases, there was a span of 12 bases. Germline values: CDR1 SGDLS, CDR2 YYNGEE. The CDR3 is CASSATGTTYEQYF. In DNA, the CDR3 is TGTGCCAGCAGCGCAACCGGGACGACCTACGAGCAGTACTTC.

The V and J genes are TRBV7-2 and TRBJ2-7, with D unresolved. V shed 0 bases and J shed 2 bases, with 11 bases lying between them. The CDR3 consists of 15 residues. Germline V gene data show CDR1 as SGHTA and CDR2 as FQGNSA. The CDR3 sequence is CASSLAAQETYEQYF. The CDR3 region has the DNA TGTGCCAGCAGCTTAGCCGCTCAGGAAACCTACGAGCAGTACTTC.

The chain has TRBV7-9 and TRBJ2-7; 8 bases are shared with TRBD2. The CDR3 contains 14 residues. The V and J ends lost 2 bases and 3 bases, in that order; junction bases with no gene match: 3. Germline V CDR1 and CDR2: SEHNR, FQNEAQ (reference sequence). CDR3 nucleotide sequence: TGTGCCAGCAGCTTAACTAGCGGCAGCTACGAGCAGTACTTC. Amino acids: CASSLTSGSYEQYF.

The gene calls are TRBV7-8 and TRBJ2-3; perhaps TRBD2 as D (5 bases). This CDR3 spans 15 amino acids. V was clipped by 7 bases and J by 2 bases, with 16 bases between them. In germline, CDR1 is SGHVS, CDR2 FQNEAQ. The CDR3 DNA is TGTGCCAGCACCCCAATGCGGCTAGCCACAGATACGCAGTATTTT. Protein sequence: CASTPMRLATDTQYF.

The V and J genes are TRBV5-4 and TRBJ2-2, with 8 bases that match TRBD1. The ends lost 3 bases at V and 1 base at J; junction bases unmatched: 8. This CDR3 is built from 17 residues. Germline V lookup: CDR1 SGHNT, CDR2 YYREEE (reference sequence). The CDR3 loop reads CASSSGDRGQNTGELFF. CDR3 nucleotide sequence: TGTGCCAGCAGCTCCGGAGACAGGGGACAGAACACCGGGGAGCTGTTTTTT.

This chain uses TRBV19 with TRBJ1-1; 7 bases are a match to TRBD1. In germline, CDR1 is LNHDA, CDR2 SQIVND (reference sequence). The CDR3 is made up of 15 amino acids. V shed 2 bases, J shed 6 bases, and the junction held 9 bases outside the gene matches. The CDR3 nucleotides read TGTGCCAGTAGTATACGCGAAGGGGGCCGTGCTGAAGCTTTCTTT. Its translation is CASSIREGGRAEAFF.

The J gene is TRBJ2-7, the V gene TRBV5-6; 15 bases map to TRBD2. Trimming at V came to 2 bases and at J to 5 bases, leaving 5 bases not matched to a gene. This CDR3 region has 16 residues. Germline CDR1 and CDR2: SGHDT and YYEEEE. CDR3 loop: CASSFGLAGGRHEQYF. The DNA of the CDR3 is TGTGCCAGCAGCTTCGGACTAGCGGGAGGGAGGCACGAGCAGTACTTC.

The chain couples TRBV10-3 to TRBJ1-2; D perhaps matches TRBD1 (6 bases). Trimming stripped 10 bases from V and 0 bases from J, with 18 bases between. Germline CDR1 is ENHRY and CDR2 is SYGVKD. There are 15 residues in the CDR3. The CDR3 DNA is TGTGCCACGCATGAACAGGGAGAGGCTAACTATGGCTACACCTTC. Translating gives CATHEQGEANYGYTF.

The V call is TRBV4-1, the J call TRBJ1-2; 8 bases line up with TRBD1. There are 14 residues in the CDR3. V gave up 2 bases and J gave up 8 bases; unmatched junction bases: 7. Looked up from germline, CDR1 is MGHRA and CDR2 is YSYEKL. CDR3 nucleotide sequence: TGCGCCAGCAGCCAACCGGACAGGGATAGAGGCTACACCTTC. Translation gives CASSQPDRDRGYTF.

V and J are TRBV10-3 and TRBJ1-5; D perhaps matches TRBD1 (5 bases). The CDR3 contains 14 residues. The germline CDR1 and CDR2 sequences are ENHRY and SYGVKD. The V end was cut by 4 bases, the J end by 1 base, with 8 bases between. CDR3: CAISGGGSNQPQHF. The CDR3, as DNA: TGTGCCATCAGTGGGGGGGGGAGCAATCAGCCCCAGCATTTT.